Below are 17 T cell receptor beta chains sequenced from a single sample in a study of blood T cells in healthy people across ages. The second PCR ran roughly 6 to 11 cycles with a sample-barcoded 5' primer and J-beta primers. TCRdb fed the 5' RACE reads into MiXCR, producing one record per CDR3 protein. Of around 1,700,000 distinct CDR3 sequences in the sample, 28% were seen once. The sequenced material came from blood. The receptor set was obtained from a woman aged 30 to 39 in good health.

A few counts support this clonotype. The chain links TRBV12-3 or TRBV12-4 to TRBJ2-7; D remains ambiguous. The ends were cut back, 5 bases at V and 3 bases at J, with 11 bases in the middle. The CDR3 runs to 13 residues. The CDR3 spells CASSNGAGYEQYF. CDR3 nucleotide sequence: TGTGCCAGCAGTAACGGAGCCGGCTACGAGCAGTACTTC.

A word on this clonotype: The junction departs from germline at one end; a sequencing error may be responsible. The V and J genes are TRBV20-1 and TRBJ1-2; D is uncertain. Germline V gene data show CDR1 as DFQATT and CDR2 as SNEGSKA (reference sequence). The CDR3 has 12 residues. The CDR3 loop reads CSARDVPYGYTF. The CDR3, as DNA: TGTAGTGCTAGGGATGTCCCTTATGGCTACACCTTC.

Ten or more counts support this clonotype. The CDR3 protein is CASSLDGQGNSPLHF. CDR3 sequence (DNA): TGCGCCAGCAGCTTGGACGGACAGGGCAATTCACCCCTCCACTTT. V and J are TRBV5-1 and TRBJ1-6; 8 bases line up with TRBD1. The CDR3 extends over 15 amino acids. Germline V CDR1 and CDR2: SGHRS, YFSETQ. V trimming: 0 bases; J trimming: 7 bases; junction bases outside the gene matches: 3.

The rearrangement uses TRBV2 and TRBJ1-2, with D unclear. Per the germline V gene, CDR1 is SNHLY and CDR2 is FYNNEI. V was shortened by 1 base and J by 5 bases, with 8 bases between the two germline ends. The CDR3 is made up of 13 amino acids. This CDR3 is CASSEGEQYGYTF. CDR3 nucleotide sequence: TGTGCCAGCAGTGAAGGGGAGCAATATGGCTACACCTTC.

At least ten counts were recorded for this clonotype. The V gene is TRBV7-2, the J gene TRBJ2-7; TRBD2 agrees at 7 bases. The CDR3 sequence is 14 residues long. Germline CDR1 is SGHTA and CDR2 is FQGNSA. Trimming removed 1 base from V and 3 bases from J; junction bases left unmatched: 3. The CDR3 protein is CASSLVIAGYEQYF. The CDR3 bases are TGTGCCAGCAGCTTAGTTATAGCGGGCTACGAGCAGTACTTC.

The V call is TRBV20-1, the J call TRBJ1-2; D is uncertain. V lost 1 base to trimming and J lost 1 base, with 16 bases between them. In germline, CDR1 is DFQATT, CDR2 SNEGSKA (reference sequence). The CDR3 is 16 residues long. Here the CDR3 reads CSARVRPINNNYGYTF. The CDR3 DNA sequence: TGCAGTGCTAGAGTCAGACCAATAAACAATAACTATGGCTACACCTTC.

This clonotype was observed many times. The chain uses TRBV20-1 and TRBJ2-5; unclear D gene. The CDR3 extends over 10 amino acids. V was cut by 6 bases and J by 4 bases, with 6 bases left in between. Germline CDR1 is DFQATT and CDR2 is SNEGSKA (reference sequence). For the CDR3, the DNA is TGCAGTGCAGTCGGAGAGACCCAGTACTTC. It yields the protein CSAVGETQYF.

The V gene is TRBV18, the J gene TRBJ1-5; D uncertain. The CDR3 has 14 residues. Germline loops: CDR1 KGHSH, CDR2 LQKENI. Trimming took off 0 bases at V and 4 bases at J, with 7 bases between the two ends. CDR3 nucleotide sequence: TGTGCCAGCTCACCACCGTACGCTAATCAGCCCCAGCATTTT. Translating it yields CASSPPYANQPQHF.

This chain connects TRBV20-1 to TRBJ2-5; a weak D match, TRBD2 (6 bases). The CDR3 extends over 14 amino acids. V lost 6 bases to trimming and J lost 1 base, with 15 bases between them. Germline V gene lookup returns CDR1 DFQATT and CDR2 SNEGSKA (reference sequence). The CDR3 coding sequence is TGCAGTGCCCCCGGCGGGGCACCCCAAGAGACCCAGTACTTC. It codes for CSAPGGAPQETQYF.

The chain couples TRBV12-3 or TRBV12-4 to TRBJ2-1; 9 bases map to TRBD1. The CDR3 totals 16 residues. The trim removed 5 bases at V and 4 bases at J, leaving 9 bases unmatched. The CDR3 loop reads CASSPGQGWGYNEQFF. The CDR3, as DNA: TGTGCCAGCAGTCCGGGACAGGGCTGGGGTTACAATGAGCAGTTCTTC.

The rearrangement uses TRBV3-1 and TRBJ2-1, with no clear D. V lost 0 bases and J lost 8, with 8 bases in between. From germline, CDR1 is LGHDT and CDR2 YNNKEL (reference sequence). The CDR3 loop spans 13 amino acids. CDR3 sequence reads: CASSQDTGDEQFF. The CDR3 region has the DNA TGTGCCAGCAGCCAAGATACGGGCGATGAGCAGTTCTTC.

The chain is built from TRBV2 and TRBJ2-4; D not certain. CDR3 size: 15 residues. Germline CDR1 and CDR2: SNHLY and FYNNEI. Trimming removed 8 bases at V and 13 bases at J, with 27 bases between. In nucleotides, the CDR3 is TGTGCCAGCGTACCTAACGGCCAGCGCCTGCTTGAGCAGTACTTC. Translated: CASVPNGQRLLEQYF.

The table lists this clonotype with a few counts. The rearrangement uses TRBV7-9 and TRBJ2-1; TRBD2 aligns across 7 bases. Germline-derived CDR1 and CDR2 are SEHNR and FQNEAQ (reference sequence). V lost 3 bases to trimming and J lost 5 bases; unmatched junction nucleotides: 7. The CDR3 runs to 15 residues. This CDR3 reads CASSFWASGNNEQFF. The CDR3 DNA reads TGTGCCAGCAGCTTTTGGGCTAGCGGAAACAATGAGCAGTTCTTC.

This clonotype was found many times. The chain carries TRBV5-6 and TRBJ2-6, with 10 bases identical to TRBD1. V lost 5 bases to trimming and J lost 2 bases; unmatched junction nucleotides: 16. CDR1 and CDR2 from the germline V gene are SGHDT and YYEEEE. The CDR3 sequence is 20 residues long. The CDR3 DNA is TGTGCCAGCAGTATGATTGATGGACAGGGGGTCTCTGCTGGGGCCAACGTCCTGACTTTC. Translation gives CASSMIDGQGVSAGANVLTF.

This chain joins TRBV10-3 and TRBJ1-4; no clear D. CDR1 and CDR2 (germline): ENHRY, SYGVKD. The V end was cut by 5 bases, the J end by 2 bases, with 18 bases between. The CDR3 length is 17 residues. Here the CDR3 reads CAISPVIYSGTNEKLFF. The CDR3, as DNA: TGTGCCATCAGTCCAGTAATTTACAGTGGGACTAATGAAAAACTGTTTTTT.

This clonotype has only a few counts. The junction departs from germline at one end; a sequencing error may be responsible. V and J are TRBV12-3 or TRBV12-4 and TRBJ2-7, with D maybe TRBD1 (6 bases). The CDR3 spans 14 residues. The CDR3 protein is CAGSLGAVRYEQYF. CDR3 coding DNA: TGTGCCGGCAGTTTGGGGGCGGTCCGCTACGAGCAGTACTTC.

This clonotype came up a few times. The chain employs TRBV9 and TRBJ1-2; weak D call: TRBD1 (5 bases). The V end lost 0 bases, the J end lost 4 bases, and 13 bases lay between the germline ends. Germline assignment: CDR1 SGDLS and CDR2 YYNGEE. This CDR3 contains 15 residues. CDR3 DNA: TGTGCCAGCAGCGTAGAAGGGGCCCCAGGCTATGGCTACACCTTC. Translating it yields CASSVEGAPGYGYTF.